This is a list of T cell receptor beta chains from one sample in a study of identical twins. Each CDR3 protein gets one entry after TCRdb re-called the 5' RACE reads with MiXCR. Of about 700,000 distinct CDR3 sequences listed, approximately 9% were seen once; the top ten hold around 0.95%. These same data were also listed under a study on yellow fever vaccine responses in identical twins.

The sample comprised PBMCs. Receptors originate from a woman aged 18-30 years in good health. Each CDR3 is given with its conserved first and last residue. The order of the fields is clone size, J gene, V gene, D gene, CDR3 protein, CDR3 DNA. A D gene is named only where the DNA matches it firmly. Rows give clone size only sometimes, using once, few, many, or a class for an expanded clone.

many	TRBJ2-1	TRBV7-9	-	CASSLEGRLSSYNEQFF	TGTGCCAGCAGCTTAGAGGGACGTCTTAGCTCCTACAATGAGCAGTTCTTC
many	TRBJ2-7	TRBV20-1	TRBD1	CSARQGHPDEQYF	TGCAGTGCACGACAGGGGCATCCCGACGAGCAGTACTTC
-	TRBJ2-5	TRBV15	-	CATSSPLETQYF	TGTGCCACCAGCAGTCCCTTGGAGACCCAGTACTTC
few	TRBJ2-3	TRBV7-9	TRBD1	CASSPGQGLVDTQYF	TGTGCCAGCAGCCCCGGACAGGGGCTGGTAGATACGCAGTATTTT
-	TRBJ1-4	TRBV2	TRBD1	CASIWTGANEKLFF	TGTGCCAGCATCTGGACAGGGGCGAATGAAAAACTGTTTTTT
few	TRBJ2-1	TRBV10-2	-	CASIHGWDSTKHYNEQFF	TGCGCCAGCATTCACGGATGGGACTCGACTAAACACTACAATGAGCAGTTCTTC
few	TRBJ1-5	TRBV27	-	CASTWTFGQPQHF	TGTGCCAGCACCTGGACATTCGGGCAGCCCCAGCATTTT
-	TRBJ2-3	TRBV24-1	TRBD2	CATSVAGVADTQYF	TGTGCCACCAGTGTAGCGGGGGTCGCAGATACGCAGTATTTT
many	TRBJ2-3	TRBV7-2	-	CASSSRQFRTDTQYF	TGTGCCAGCAGCTCTCGACAGTTTCGCACAGATACGCAGTATTTT
-	TRBJ2-7	TRBV19	-	CASSASDSSNYEQYF	TGTGCCAGTAGTGCATCCGACAGTTCTAACTACGAGCAGTACTTC
-	TRBJ2-2	TRBV4-2	-	CASSPMQTGTGRDGELFF	TGTGCCAGCAGCCCTATGCAGACCGGGACCGGCAGGGACGGGGAGCTGTTTTTT
few	TRBJ2-3	TRBV4-3	-	CASSQVDSGTDTQYF	TGCGCCAGCAGCCAAGTAGACAGTGGCACAGATACGCAGTATTTT
-	TRBJ1-1	TRBV13	-	CASSLNYRNTEAFF	TGTGCCAGCAGCCTAAATTACAGGAACACTGAAGCTTTCTTT
few	TRBJ2-5	TRBV7-3	TRBD2	CASSLTDPLRASGKGRETQYF	TGTGCCAGCAGCTTGACCGACCCGCTTCGGGCTAGCGGGAAGGGTAGAGAGACCCAGTACTTC
-	TRBJ1-2	TRBV20-1	-	CSARDPSLDGYTF	TGCAGTGCTAGAGACCCGAGCCTCGATGGCTACACCTTC
many	TRBJ2-4	TRBV12-3/TRBV12-4	-	CASSLGGVRNIQYF	TGTGCCAGCAGTTTAGGGGGGGTACGGAACATTCAGTACTTC
few	TRBJ2-3	TRBV6-2/TRBV6-3	TRBD2	CASLAGYGTDTQYF	TGTGCCAGCTTAGCGGGATATGGGACAGATACGCAGTATTTT
-	TRBJ1-5	TRBV2	-	CASSAWDSNQPQHF	TGTGCCAGCAGTGCGTGGGACAGCAATCAGCCCCAGCATTTT